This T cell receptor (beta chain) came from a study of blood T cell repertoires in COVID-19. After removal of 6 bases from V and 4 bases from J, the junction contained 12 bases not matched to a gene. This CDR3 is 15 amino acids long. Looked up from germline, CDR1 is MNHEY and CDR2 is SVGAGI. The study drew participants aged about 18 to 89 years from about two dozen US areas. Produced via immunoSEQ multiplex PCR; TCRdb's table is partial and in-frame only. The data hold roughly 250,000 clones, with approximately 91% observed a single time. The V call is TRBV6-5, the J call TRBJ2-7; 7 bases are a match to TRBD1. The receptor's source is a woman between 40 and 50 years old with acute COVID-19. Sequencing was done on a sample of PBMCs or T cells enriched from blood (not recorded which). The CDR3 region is CASRPRDRIPYEQYF. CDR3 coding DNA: TGTGCCAGCAGACCCCGGGACAGAATACCGTACGAGCAGTACTTC.